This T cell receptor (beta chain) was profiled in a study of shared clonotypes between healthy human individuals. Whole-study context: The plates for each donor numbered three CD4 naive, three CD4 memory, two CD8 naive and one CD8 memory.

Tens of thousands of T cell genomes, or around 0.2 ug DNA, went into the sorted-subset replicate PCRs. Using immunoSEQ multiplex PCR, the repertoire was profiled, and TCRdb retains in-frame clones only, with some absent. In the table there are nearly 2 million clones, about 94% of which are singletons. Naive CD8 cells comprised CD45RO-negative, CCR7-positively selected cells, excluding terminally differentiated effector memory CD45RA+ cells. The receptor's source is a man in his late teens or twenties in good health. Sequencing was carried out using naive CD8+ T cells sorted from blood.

This CDR3 reads CASSSMGSGQPQHF. The CDR3 DNA follows: TGTGCCAGCAGCTCCATGGGATCGGGGCAGCCCCAGCATTTT. The rearrangement joins TRBV5-6 to TRBJ1-5; the D is unclear. From germline, CDR1 is SGHDT and CDR2 YYEEEE. The CDR3 runs to 14 residues. V was cut by 3 bases and J by 7 bases, with 14 bases left in between.